The rows below give T cell receptor beta chains drawn from one sample of a study of cytomegalovirus exposure and HLA in healthy donors. Assay used: immunoSEQ multiplex PCR; TCRdb lists only in-frame clones, some missing. This table has 200,000 to 250,000 clones, 70% to 80% appearing once. Sequencing input: PBMCs. The receptors stem from a woman aged 60-70 years in good health and CMV-seropositive. The CDR3 runs from the conserved cysteine through the conserved F or W. The D gene is left open where the match is weak. Not every row has a clone size; where given, it reads once, few, many or a size class.

>TRBV18|TRBJ2-1|TRBD1|-|16
CASSPPRDSSYNEQFF
TGTGCCAGCTCACCGCCTAGGGACAGCTCCTACAATGAGCAGTTCTTC
>TRBV7-3|TRBJ1-2|TRBD1|-|15
CASSSQRQGAYGYTF
TGTGCCAGCAGCTCCCAGCGGCAGGGGGCATATGGCTACACCTTC
>TRBV2|TRBJ2-3|-|few|14
CASSGRARGDTQYF
TGTGCCAGCTCGGGTAGAGCGCGGGGAGATACGCAGTATTTT
>TRBV5-1|TRBJ1-6|-|-|14
CASRGRQGNSPLHF
TGCGCCAGCAGGGGAAGGCAGGGTAATTCACCCCTCCACTTT
>TRBV19|TRBJ2-2|TRBD2|few|16
CASSNRGAGNTGELFF
TGTGCCAGTAGCAATCGAGGAGCGGGAAACACCGGGGAGCTGTTTTTT
>TRBV11-2|TRBJ2-6|-|once|13
CASTSSGANVLTF
TGTGCCAGCACCTCCTCTGGGGCCAACGTCCTGACTTTC
>TRBV7-2|TRBJ1-2|TRBD1|-|14
CASSSNRGGYGYTF
TGTGCCAGCAGCAGTAACAGGGGCGGCTATGGCTACACCTTC
>TRBV6-1|TRBJ2-2|TRBD1|few|18
CASSERGGQGATTGELFF
TGTGCCAGCAGTGAACGGGGAGGACAGGGGGCGACCACCGGGGAGCTGTTTTTT
>TRBV11-2|TRBJ1-5|-|-|12
CASSDRGQPQHF
TGTGCCAGCAGCGATAGGGGTCAGCCCCAGCATTTT
>TRBV7-6|TRBJ1-5|-|-|14
CASSLTQGNQPQHF
TGTGCCAGCAGCTTAACGCAGGGGAATCAGCCCCAGCATTTT
>TRBV7-2|TRBJ1-2|TRBD1|-|14
CASSLSRQGFGYTF
TGTGCCAGCAGCTTGTCCCGACAGGGTTTTGGCTACACCTTC
>TRBV27|TRBJ1-4|-|-|14
CASSWRATNEKLFF
TGTGCCAGCAGTTGGAGGGCCACTAATGAAAAACTGTTTTTT
>TRBV7-2|TRBJ2-3|TRBD2|once|18
CASSLIAGGPLSTDTQYF
TGTGCCAGCAGCCTTATAGCGGGGGGGCCCCTATCCACAGATACGCAGTATTTT
>TRBV5-8|TRBJ2-3|TRBD1|-|13
CASRGRGQDTQYF
TGTGCCAGCAGAGGCAGGGGGCAAGATACGCAGTATTTT
>TRBV5-4|TRBJ1-1|TRBD1|-|10
CASRPGGAFF
TGTGCCAGCAGGCCAGGGGGAGCTTTCTTT
>TRBV28|TRBJ1-3|TRBD1|-|13
CASTSGQPNTIYF
TGTGCCAGCACCTCGGGACAGCCAAACACCATATATTTT
>TRBV30|TRBJ1-2|-|-|13
CALNRDFIYGYTF
TGTGCCTTAAACCGGGATTTCATCTATGGCTACACCTTC
>TRBV15|TRBJ1-4|TRBD1|-|19
CATSWYRGVPDATNEKLFF
TGTGCCACCAGCTGGTACAGGGGGGTGCCCGATGCAACTAATGAAAAACTGTTTTTT
>TRBV7-2|TRBJ1-6|TRBD1|-|16
CASSLGWDSRNSPLHF
TGTGCCAGCAGCTTAGGATGGGACAGCCGTAATTCACCCCTCCACTTT
>TRBV28|TRBJ2-7|TRBD2|-|14
CASRAGGYEYEQYF
TGTGCCAGCAGGGCGGGGGGGTACGAATACGAGCAGTACTTC
>TRBV19|TRBJ2-5|-|-|14
CASSRETSRETQYF
TGTGCCAGTAGTAGGGAGACCAGTCGGGAGACCCAGTACTTC
>TRBV2|TRBJ1-1|-|-|13
CASSSTQGTEAFF
TGTGCCAGCAGTTCTACCCAGGGGACTGAAGCTTTCTTT
>TRBV30|TRBJ2-1|TRBD1|-|9
CAWNRGKFF
TGTGCCTGGAACAGGGGTAAGTTCTTC
>TRBV30|TRBJ1-6|-|once|13
CAWSVRENSPLHF
TGTGCCTGGAGTGTACGGGAGAATTCACCCCTCCACTTT
>TRBV5-4|TRBJ2-7|TRBD1|-|15
CASSVGQISSYEQYF
TGTGCCAGCAGCGTGGGACAGATAAGCTCCTACGAGCAGTACTTC
>TRBV6-6|TRBJ2-7|-|-|13
CASSTNRVYEQYF
TGTGCCAGCAGCACGAATCGAGTCTACGAGCAGTACTTC
>TRBV19|TRBJ2-1|TRBD2|-|15
CASSAGLAGGGEQFF
TGTGCCAGTAGTGCGGGACTAGCGGGCGGAGGAGAGCAGTTCTTC
>TRBV18|TRBJ2-1|-|-|15
CASSPYPRQGNEQFF
TGTGCCAGCTCACCATACCCTAGGCAGGGCAATGAGCAGTTCTTC
>TRBV18|TRBJ1-3|-|-|14
CASTGTSSGNTIYF
TGTGCCAGCACAGGGACAAGCTCTGGAAACACCATATATTTT
>TRBV6-5|TRBJ1-2|TRBD1|-|15
CASSYAGQGTYGYTF
TGTGCCAGCAGTTATGCCGGACAGGGAACCTATGGCTACACCTTC
>TRBV18|TRBJ1-1|TRBD1|few|14
CASSSTGENAEAFF
TGTGCCAGCTCATCGACAGGGGAGAACGCTGAAGCTTTCTTT
>TRBV4-2|TRBJ2-7|-|-|15
CASSQFDSDSYEQYF
TGTGCCAGCAGCCAATTTGACAGCGACTCCTACGAGCAGTACTTC
>TRBV19|TRBJ1-5|TRBD1|-|16
CASSITGAQGNQPQHF
TGTGCCAGTAGTATTACAGGGGCGCAGGGCAATCAGCCCCAGCATTTT
>TRBV21-1|TRBJ2-3|-|-|11
CASSTTDTQYF
TGTGCCAGCAGCACGACAGATACGCAGTATTTT
>TRBV10-3|TRBJ2-7|-|-|15
CAIRSTGYVSYEQYF
TGTGCCATCAGGTCCACAGGGTACGTCTCCTACGAGCAGTACTTC
>TRBV6-5|TRBJ1-2|TRBD1|-|14
CATMRQGFDYGYTF
TGTGCCACCATGAGACAGGGCTTTGACTATGGCTACACCTTC
>TRBV29-1|TRBJ1-2|-|-|13
CSVVGVGEDGYTF
TGCAGCGTTGTCGGGGTAGGGGAGGATGGCTACACCTTC
>TRBV28|TRBJ1-5|TRBD1|-|15
CASSPWTGVNQPQHF
TGTGCCAGCAGTCCATGGACAGGGGTTAATCAGCCCCAGCATTTT
>TRBV6-5|TRBJ2-7|TRBD2|few|15
CASSPTSAGGYEQYF
TGTGCCAGCAGCCCAACTTCGGCGGGAGGTTACGAGCAGTACTTC
>TRBV5-4|TRBJ1-2|-|-|12
CASSTDTYGYTF
TGTGCCAGCAGCACGGACACCTATGGCTACACCTTC
>TRBV2|TRBJ1-2|-|few|10
CASSEAAQTF
TGTGCCAGCAGTGAAGCGGCTCAGACCTTC
>TRBV5-1|TRBJ2-1|TRBD1|-|14
CASAGQGARNEQFF
TGCGCCAGCGCCGGACAGGGGGCGAGGAATGAGCAGTTCTTC